This T cell receptor beta chain was sequenced in a study of blood T cell repertoires in COVID-19. Across the whole study: Sites across the United States, Italy and Spain contributed samples from acute and convalescent COVID-19.

This CDR3 region has 15 residues. CDR1 and CDR2 from the germline V gene are KGHSY and FQNENV. V lost 3 bases to trimming and J lost 9 bases, with 15 bases between them. Original handling: Using reference gene primer amplification, nucleated cell counts were estimated. Profiled with immunoSEQ multiplex PCR; TCRdb holds only in-frame clones, not every one. The D gene and trimming were derived from the DNA, and the V and J assignments and clone size from that table. The data contain fewer than 200,000 clones, about three quarters of them singletons. What was sequenced was peripheral blood. The receptor was isolated from a man aged 65-85 years with acute or convalescent COVID-19. The chain recombines TRBV16 with TRBJ1-6, with D possibly TRBD1 on 6 matching bases. The CDR3 DNA reads TGTGCCAGCAGCCAGCTCCGGGACAACCCTTCACCCCTCCACTTT. It yields the protein CASSQLRDNPSPLHF.